The clone carrying this T cell receptor beta chain has a count of ten or more. Antigen: not known. The cDNA was generated by 5'RACE with 10-nucleotide random UMIs. The authors obtained over 170 million TCR-beta sequences from 15-18 subjects per sequencing run. TCRdb analysed the 5' RACE reads with MiXCR anew, one entry per CDR3 protein. The sample lists approximately 130,000 distinct CDR3 sequences; about 3.4% were seen once. This entry comes from a study of neurological immune-mediated disorders. Study-wide points: According to phylogenetic grouping, one related-CDR3 cluster, a possible signature, contained the repertoires of 18 of 34 multiple sclerosis patients. No CDR3 amino acid sequences were shared by expanded clones across subjects, suggesting private repertoires in all groups.

With 2 bases removed from V and 5 bases from J, the gap between germline ends came to 16 bases. The V gene's germline CDR1 is SGHDT and CDR2 YYEEEE. This CDR3 spans 15 amino acids. This chain joins TRBV5-6 and TRBJ1-1, with D unresolved. The sequencing input was PBMCs. The TCR comes from a woman in her thirties with multiple sclerosis. CDR3 residues: CASSLFRIGWTEAFF. CDR3 coding DNA: TGTGCCAGCAGCTTATTTCGGATTGGGTGGACTGAAGCTTTCTTT.